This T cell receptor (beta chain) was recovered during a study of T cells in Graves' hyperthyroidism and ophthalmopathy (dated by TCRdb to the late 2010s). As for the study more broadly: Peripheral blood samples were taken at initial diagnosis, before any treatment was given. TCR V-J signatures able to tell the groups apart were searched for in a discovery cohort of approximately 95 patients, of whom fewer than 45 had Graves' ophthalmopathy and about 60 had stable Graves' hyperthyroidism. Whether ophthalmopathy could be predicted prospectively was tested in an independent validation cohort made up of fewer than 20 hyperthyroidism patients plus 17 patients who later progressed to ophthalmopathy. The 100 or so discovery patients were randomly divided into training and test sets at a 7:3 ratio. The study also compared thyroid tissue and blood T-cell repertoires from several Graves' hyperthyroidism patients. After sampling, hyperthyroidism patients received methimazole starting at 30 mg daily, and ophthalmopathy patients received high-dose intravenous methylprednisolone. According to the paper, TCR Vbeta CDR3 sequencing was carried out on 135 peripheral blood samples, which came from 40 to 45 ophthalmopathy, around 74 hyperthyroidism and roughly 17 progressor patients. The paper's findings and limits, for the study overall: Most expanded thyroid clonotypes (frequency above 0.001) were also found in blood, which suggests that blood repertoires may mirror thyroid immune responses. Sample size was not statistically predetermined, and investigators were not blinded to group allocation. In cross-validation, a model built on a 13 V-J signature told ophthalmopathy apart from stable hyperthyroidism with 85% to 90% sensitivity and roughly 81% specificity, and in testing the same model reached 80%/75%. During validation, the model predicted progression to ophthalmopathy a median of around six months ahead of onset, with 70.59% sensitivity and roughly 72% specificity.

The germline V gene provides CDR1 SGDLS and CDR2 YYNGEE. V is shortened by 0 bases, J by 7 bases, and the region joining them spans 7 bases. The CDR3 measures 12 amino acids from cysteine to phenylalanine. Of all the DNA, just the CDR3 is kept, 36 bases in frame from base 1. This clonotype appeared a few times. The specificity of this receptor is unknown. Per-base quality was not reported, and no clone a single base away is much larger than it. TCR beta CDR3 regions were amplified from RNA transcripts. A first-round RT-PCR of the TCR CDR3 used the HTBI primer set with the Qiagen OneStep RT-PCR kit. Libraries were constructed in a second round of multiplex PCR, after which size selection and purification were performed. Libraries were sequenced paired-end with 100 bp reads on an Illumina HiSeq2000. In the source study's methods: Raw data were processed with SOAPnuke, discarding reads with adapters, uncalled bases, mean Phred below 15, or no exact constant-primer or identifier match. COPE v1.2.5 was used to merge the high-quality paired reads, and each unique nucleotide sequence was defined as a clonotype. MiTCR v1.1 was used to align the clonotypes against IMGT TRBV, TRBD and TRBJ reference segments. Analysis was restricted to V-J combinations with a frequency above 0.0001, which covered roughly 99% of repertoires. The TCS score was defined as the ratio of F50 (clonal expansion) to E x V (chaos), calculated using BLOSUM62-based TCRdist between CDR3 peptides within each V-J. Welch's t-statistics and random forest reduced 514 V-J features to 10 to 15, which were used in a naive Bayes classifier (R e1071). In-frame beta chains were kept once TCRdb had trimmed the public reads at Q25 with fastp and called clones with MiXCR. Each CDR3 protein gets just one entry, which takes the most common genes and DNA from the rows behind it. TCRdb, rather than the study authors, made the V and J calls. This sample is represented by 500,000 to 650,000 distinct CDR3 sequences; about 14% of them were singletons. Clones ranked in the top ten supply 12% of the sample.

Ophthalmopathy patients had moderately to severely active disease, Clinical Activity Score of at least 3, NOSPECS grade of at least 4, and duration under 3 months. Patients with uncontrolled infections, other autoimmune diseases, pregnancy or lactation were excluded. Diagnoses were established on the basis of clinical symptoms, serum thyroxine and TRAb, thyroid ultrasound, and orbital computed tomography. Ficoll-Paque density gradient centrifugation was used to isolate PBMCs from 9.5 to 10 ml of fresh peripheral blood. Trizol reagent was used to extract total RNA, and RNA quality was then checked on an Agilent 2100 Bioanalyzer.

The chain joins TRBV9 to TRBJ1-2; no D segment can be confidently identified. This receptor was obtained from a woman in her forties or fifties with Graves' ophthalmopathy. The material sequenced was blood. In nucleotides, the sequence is TGTGCCAGCAGCGTAGGAGCGGGTGGCTACACCTTC. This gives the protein CASSVGAGGYTF.